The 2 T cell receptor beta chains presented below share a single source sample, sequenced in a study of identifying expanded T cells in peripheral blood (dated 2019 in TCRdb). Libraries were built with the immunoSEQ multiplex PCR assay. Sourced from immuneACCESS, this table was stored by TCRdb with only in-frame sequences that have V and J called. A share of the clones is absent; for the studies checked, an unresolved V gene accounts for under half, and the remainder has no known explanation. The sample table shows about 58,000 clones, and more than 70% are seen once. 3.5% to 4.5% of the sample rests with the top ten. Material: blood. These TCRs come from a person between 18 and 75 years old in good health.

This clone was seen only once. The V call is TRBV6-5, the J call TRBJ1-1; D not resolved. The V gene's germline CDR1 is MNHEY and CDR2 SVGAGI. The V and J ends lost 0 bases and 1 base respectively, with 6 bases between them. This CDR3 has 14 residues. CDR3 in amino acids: CASSYSAGNTEAFF. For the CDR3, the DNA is TGTGCCAGCAGTTACTCCGCGGGGAACACTGAAGCTTTCTTT.

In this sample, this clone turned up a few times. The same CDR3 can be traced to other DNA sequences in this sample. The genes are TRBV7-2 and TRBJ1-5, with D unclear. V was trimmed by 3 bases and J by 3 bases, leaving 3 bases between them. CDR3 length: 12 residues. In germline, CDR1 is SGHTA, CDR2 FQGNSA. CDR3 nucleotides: TGTGCCAGCAGCTTCTCCAATCAGCCCCAGCATTTT. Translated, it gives CASSFSNQPQHF.